Following are 4 T cell receptor beta chains from one sample sequenced in a study of T cell changes during pregnancy in multiple sclerosis. Assay used: immunoSEQ multiplex PCR; TCRdb lists only in-frame clones, some missing. The data hold about 92,000 clones, with 85% to 95% observed a single time. The sample in question was peripheral blood, obtained in the first trimester of pregnancy. Receptor source: a female donor with multiple sclerosis, enrolled in a pregnancy study.

This sequence joins TRBV19 and TRBJ1-2, with 9 bases fitting TRBD1. CDR3 size: 14 residues. Unmatched junction bases numbered 6, after V lost 5 bases and J lost 5 bases. The V gene's germline CDR1 is LNHDA and CDR2 SQIVND (reference sequence). CDR3 in DNA: TGTGCCAGTAGTCCCTCGGGACAGGGTTATGGCTACACCTTC. This translates into CASSPSGQGYGYTF.

The chain has TRBV2 and TRBJ2-7, with D possibly being TRBD2 (6 bases). The CDR3 is made up of 17 amino acids. Trimming removed 6 bases at V and 2 bases at J, with 23 bases between. CDR1 is SNHLY and CDR2 is FYNNEI in the germline V gene. CDR3 nucleotide sequence: TGTGCCAGCAGGCCAAAAGCCCCTGCGGGATGGCCCTACGAGCAGTACTTC. Protein: CASRPKAPAGWPYEQYF.

Only a few counts were recorded for this clone. The chain combines TRBV6-5 with TRBJ2-1, with 9 bases lining up with TRBD1. Germline lookup yields CDR1 MNHEY and CDR2 SVGAGI. V lost 7 bases to trimming and J lost 10 bases; unmatched junction nucleotides: 14. This CDR3 contains 15 residues. The CDR3 sequence is CASTASGTGSFEQFF. CDR3 nucleotides: TGTGCCAGCACAGCGTCCGGGACAGGGAGCTTCGAGCAGTTCTTC.

The J gene is TRBJ2-7, the V gene TRBV6-6; 8 nucleotides align to TRBD2. The CDR3 is 15 residues long. Trimming cost V 3 bases and J 2 bases; bases outside gene matches: 6. Germline V gene sequence: CDR1 MNHNY, CDR2 SVGAGI (reference sequence). CDR3 bases: TGTGCCAGCAGTTATAGCGGGACTGGACCCTACGAGCAGTACTTC. Protein: CASSYSGTGPYEQYF.